Included here is one T cell receptor (beta chain) sequence, with context. Its antigen is not identified. Treatment was either pembrolizumab 200 mg every 3 weeks or cemiplimab 350 mg every 2 weeks. On average, squamous cell carcinoma was sampled 31 days after treatment began. The method was immunoSEQ multiplex PCR; TCRdb's version includes in-frame clones alone and lacks a portion of them. The sample yields 12,000 to 15,000 clones, roughly two thirds seen once. The CDR3 length is 14 residues. Germline lookup yields CDR1 SGHNT and CDR2 YYREEE (reference sequence). Losses at the gene ends were 5 bases for V and 5 bases for J; bases not matched to a gene: 4. The entry originates in a study of T cells in tumors after PD-1 blockade. Study-wide points: Only pre- versus post-treatment comparisons showed clonal replacement.

The sample in question was tumor tissue, obtained after anti-PD-1 treatment. The receptor was derived from a human donor with cutaneous squamous cell carcinoma. This chain uses TRBV5-4 with TRBJ2-5; TRBD2 agrees at 12 bases. This CDR3 reads CASRRTSGDETQYF. The DNA for the CDR3 is TGTGCCAGCAGGCGGACTAGCGGGGATGAGACCCAGTACTTC. Based on the CDR3 plus reference TRBV5-4 and TRBJ2-5, the full variable domain is ETGVTQSPTHLIKTRGQQVTLRCSSQSGHNTVSWYQQALGQGPQFIFQYYREEENGRGNFPPRFSGLQFPNYSSELNVNALELDDSALYLCASRRTSGDETQYFGPGTRLLVL.